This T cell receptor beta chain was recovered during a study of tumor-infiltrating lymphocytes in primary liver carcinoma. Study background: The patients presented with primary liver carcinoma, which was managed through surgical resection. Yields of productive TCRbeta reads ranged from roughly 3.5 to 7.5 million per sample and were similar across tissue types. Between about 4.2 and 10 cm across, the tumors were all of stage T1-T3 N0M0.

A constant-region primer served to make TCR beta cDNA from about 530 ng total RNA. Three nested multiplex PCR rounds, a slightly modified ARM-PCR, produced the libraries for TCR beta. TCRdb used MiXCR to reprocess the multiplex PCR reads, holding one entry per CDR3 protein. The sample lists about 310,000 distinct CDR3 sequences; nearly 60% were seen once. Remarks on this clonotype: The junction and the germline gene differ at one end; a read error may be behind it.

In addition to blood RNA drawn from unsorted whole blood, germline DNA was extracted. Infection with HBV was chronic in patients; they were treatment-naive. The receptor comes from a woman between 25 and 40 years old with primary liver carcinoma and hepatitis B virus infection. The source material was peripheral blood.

The CDR3 here is CVSCLMRGAAETQYF. In DNA, the CDR3 is TGTGTCAGCTGCTTAATGAGGGGGGCTGCTGAGACCCAGTACTTC. The V call is TRBV11-2, the J call TRBJ2-5; D could derive from TRBD1 or TRBD2 (6 bases each). The CDR3 length is 15 residues. In germline, CDR1 is SGHAT, CDR2 FQNNGV.